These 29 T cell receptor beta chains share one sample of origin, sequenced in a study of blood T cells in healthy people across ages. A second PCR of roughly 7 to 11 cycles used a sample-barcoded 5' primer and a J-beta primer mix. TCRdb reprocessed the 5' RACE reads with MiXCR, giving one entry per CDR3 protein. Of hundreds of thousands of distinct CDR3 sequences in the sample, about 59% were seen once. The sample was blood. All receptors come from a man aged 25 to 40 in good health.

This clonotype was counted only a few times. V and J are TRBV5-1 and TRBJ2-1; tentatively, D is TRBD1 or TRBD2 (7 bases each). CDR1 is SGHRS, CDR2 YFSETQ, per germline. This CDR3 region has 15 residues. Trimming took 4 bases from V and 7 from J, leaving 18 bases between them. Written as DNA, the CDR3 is TGCGCCAGCAGCCCCGGGGAGGGGGCTAGGAATGAGCAGTTCTTC. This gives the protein CASSPGEGARNEQFF.

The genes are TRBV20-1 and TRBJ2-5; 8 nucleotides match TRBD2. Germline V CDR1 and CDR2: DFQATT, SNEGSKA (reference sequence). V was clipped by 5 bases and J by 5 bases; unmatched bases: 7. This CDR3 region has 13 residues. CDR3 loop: CSAPRGGRETQYF. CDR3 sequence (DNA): TGCAGTGCTCCTCGGGGGGGCCGGGAGACCCAGTACTTC.

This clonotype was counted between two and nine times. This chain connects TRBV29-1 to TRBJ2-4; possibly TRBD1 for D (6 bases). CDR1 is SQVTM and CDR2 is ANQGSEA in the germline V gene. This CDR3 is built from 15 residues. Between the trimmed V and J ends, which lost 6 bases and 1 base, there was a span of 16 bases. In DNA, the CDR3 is TGCAGCGTCCAGGGGCCCGGACAGGCCAAAAACATTCAGTACTTC. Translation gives CSVQGPGQAKNIQYF.

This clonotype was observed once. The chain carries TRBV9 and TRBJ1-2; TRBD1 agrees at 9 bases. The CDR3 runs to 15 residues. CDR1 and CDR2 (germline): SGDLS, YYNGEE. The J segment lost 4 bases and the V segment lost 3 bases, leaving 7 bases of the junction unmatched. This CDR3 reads CASSEGTGLVYGYTF. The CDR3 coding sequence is TGTGCCAGCAGCGAGGGGACAGGGTTAGTCTATGGCTACACCTTC.

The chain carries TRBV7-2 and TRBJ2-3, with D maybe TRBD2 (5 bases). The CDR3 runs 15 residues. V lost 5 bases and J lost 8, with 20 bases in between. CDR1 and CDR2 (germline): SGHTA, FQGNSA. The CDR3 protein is CASSPQITLAGTQYF. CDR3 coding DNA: TGTGCCAGCAGCCCCCAGATTACCCTGGCGGGTACGCAGTATTTT.

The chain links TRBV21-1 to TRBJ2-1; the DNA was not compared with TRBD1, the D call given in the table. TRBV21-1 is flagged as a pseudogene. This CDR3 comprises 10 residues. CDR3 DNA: TGTGCCAGCCAGGGGGATGAGCAGTTCTTC. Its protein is CASQGDEQFF.

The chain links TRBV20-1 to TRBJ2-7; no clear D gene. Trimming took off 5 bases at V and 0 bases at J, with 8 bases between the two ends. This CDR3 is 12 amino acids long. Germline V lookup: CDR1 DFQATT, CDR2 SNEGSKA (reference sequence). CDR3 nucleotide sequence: TGCAGTGCTCTCAGTAGCTCCTACGAGCAGTACTTC. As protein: CSALSSSYEQYF.

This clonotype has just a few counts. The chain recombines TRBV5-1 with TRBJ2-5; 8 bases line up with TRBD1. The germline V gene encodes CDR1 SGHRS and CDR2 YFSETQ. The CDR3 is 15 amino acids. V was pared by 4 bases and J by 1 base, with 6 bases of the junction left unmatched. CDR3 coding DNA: TGCGCCAGCAGCGCATACACAGGGGGCCAAGAGACCCAGTACTTC. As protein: CASSAYTGGQETQYF. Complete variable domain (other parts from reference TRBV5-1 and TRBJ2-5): KAGVTQTPRYLIKTRGQQVTLSCSPISGHRSVSWYQQTPGQGLQFLFEYFSETQRNKGNFPGRFSGRQFSNSRSEMNVSTLELGDSALYLCASSAYTGGQETQYFGPGTRLLVL.

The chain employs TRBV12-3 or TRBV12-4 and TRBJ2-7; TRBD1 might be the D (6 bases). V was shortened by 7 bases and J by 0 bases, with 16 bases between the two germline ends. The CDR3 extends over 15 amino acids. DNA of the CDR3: TGTGCCAGCACCGTAGGACAGTTCCTCTCCTACGAGCAGTACTTC. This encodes CASTVGQFLSYEQYF.

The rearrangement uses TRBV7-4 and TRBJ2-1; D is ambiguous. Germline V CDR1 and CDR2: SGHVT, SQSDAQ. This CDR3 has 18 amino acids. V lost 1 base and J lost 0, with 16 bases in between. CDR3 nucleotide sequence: TGTGCCAGCAGCTTAGGAAAAGGCGACCCCAGCTCCTACAATGAGCAGTTCTTC. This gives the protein CASSLGKGDPSSYNEQFF.

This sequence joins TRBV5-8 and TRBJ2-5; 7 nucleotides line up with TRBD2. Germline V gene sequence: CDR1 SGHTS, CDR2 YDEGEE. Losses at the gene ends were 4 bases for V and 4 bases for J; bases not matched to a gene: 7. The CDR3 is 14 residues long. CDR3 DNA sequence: TGTGCCAGCAGCGCGCTGGGAGGGGCAGAGACCCAGTACTTC. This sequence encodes CASSALGGAETQYF.

DNA for the CDR3: TGCGCCAGCAGCTTGGCCCCTCGAGTAGCGGGGGGGCGCGTGTCGAATGAGCAGTTCTTC. Translated: CASSLAPRVAGGRVSNEQFF. The chain is built from TRBV5-1 and TRBJ2-1, with 11 positions matching TRBD2. This CDR3 contains 20 residues. J was trimmed by 7 bases and V by 0 bases; bases with no gene match: 18. Germline V CDR1 and CDR2: SGHRS, YFSETQ. Combining the CDR3 with reference TRBV5-1 and TRBJ2-1 gives the whole variable domain KAGVTQTPRYLIKTRGQQVTLSCSPISGHRSVSWYQQTPGQGLQFLFEYFSETQRNKGNFPGRFSGRQFSNSRSEMNVSTLELGDSALYLCASSLAPRVAGGRVSNEQFFGPGTRLTVL.

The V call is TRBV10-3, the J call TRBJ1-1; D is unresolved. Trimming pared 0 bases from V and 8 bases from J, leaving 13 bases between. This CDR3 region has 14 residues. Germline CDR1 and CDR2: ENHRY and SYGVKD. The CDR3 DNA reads TGTGCCATCAGTGAGTCCGGCCCGCTGGGAGAAGCTTTCTTT. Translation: CAISESGPLGEAFF.

The CDR3 spells CASIPRGQGSHEQYF. CDR3 nucleotides: TGTGCCAGCATCCCGAGGGGACAGGGGTCCCACGAGCAGTACTTC. This rearrangement joins TRBV28 to TRBJ2-7, with 10 nucleotides matching TRBD1. Trimming cost V 7 bases and J 5 bases; bases outside gene matches: 11. CDR1 is MDHEN and CDR2 is SYDVKM in the germline V gene. The CDR3 contains 15 residues.

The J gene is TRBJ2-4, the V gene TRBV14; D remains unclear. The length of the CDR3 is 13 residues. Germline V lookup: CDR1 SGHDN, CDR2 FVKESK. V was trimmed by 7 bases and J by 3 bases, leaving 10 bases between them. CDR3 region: CASNNGVKNIQYF. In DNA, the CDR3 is TGTGCCAGCAACAATGGGGTCAAAAACATTCAGTACTTC.

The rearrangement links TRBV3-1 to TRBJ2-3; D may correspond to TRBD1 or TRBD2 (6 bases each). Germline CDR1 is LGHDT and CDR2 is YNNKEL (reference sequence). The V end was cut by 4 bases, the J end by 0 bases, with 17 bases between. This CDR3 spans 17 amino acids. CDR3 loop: CASSPGDRGLSTDTQYF. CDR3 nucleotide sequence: TGTGCCAGCAGCCCTGGAGACCGGGGGCTGAGCACAGATACGCAGTATTTT.

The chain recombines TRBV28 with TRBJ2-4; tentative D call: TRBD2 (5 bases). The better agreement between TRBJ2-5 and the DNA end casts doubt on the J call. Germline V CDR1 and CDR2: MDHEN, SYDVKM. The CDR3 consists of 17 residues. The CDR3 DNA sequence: TGTGCCAGCAGTTTCCCGCGAGACTACGCTGGGAGTGAGACCCAGTACTTC. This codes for CASSFPRDYAGSETQYF.

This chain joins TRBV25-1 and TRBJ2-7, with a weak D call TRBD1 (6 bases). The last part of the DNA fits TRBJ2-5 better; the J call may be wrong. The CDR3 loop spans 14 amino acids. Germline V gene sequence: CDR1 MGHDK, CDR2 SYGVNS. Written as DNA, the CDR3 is TGTGCCAGCAGTACAGGACAGCTGGGAGAGACCCAGTACTTC. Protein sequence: CASSTGQLGETQYF.

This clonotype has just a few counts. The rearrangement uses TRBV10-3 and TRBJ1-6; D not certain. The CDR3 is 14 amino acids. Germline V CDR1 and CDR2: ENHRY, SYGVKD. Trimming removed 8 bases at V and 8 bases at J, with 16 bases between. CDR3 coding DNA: TGTGCCATCGGTCAATTAAATACAGATTCACCCCTCCACTTT. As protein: CAIGQLNTDSPLHF.

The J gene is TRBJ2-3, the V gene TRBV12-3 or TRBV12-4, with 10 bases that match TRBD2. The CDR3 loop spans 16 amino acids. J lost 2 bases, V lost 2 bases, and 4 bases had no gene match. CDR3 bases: TGTGCCAGCAGTTTAAAAGCGGGGGGGCTCACAGATACGCAGTATTTT. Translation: CASSLKAGGLTDTQYF.

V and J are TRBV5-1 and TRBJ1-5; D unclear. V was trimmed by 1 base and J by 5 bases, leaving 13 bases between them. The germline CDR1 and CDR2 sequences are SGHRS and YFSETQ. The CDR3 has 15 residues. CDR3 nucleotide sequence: TGCGCCAGCAGCTTGCAAGGAGGGAACGATCAGCCCCAGCATTTT. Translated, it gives CASSLQGGNDQPQHF.

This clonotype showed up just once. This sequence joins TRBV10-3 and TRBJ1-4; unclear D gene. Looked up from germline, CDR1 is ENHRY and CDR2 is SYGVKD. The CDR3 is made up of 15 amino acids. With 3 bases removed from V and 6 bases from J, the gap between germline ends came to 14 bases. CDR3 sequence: CAISDSAVGDEKLFF. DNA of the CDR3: TGTGCCATCAGTGACTCGGCCGTCGGGGATGAAAAACTGTTTTTT.

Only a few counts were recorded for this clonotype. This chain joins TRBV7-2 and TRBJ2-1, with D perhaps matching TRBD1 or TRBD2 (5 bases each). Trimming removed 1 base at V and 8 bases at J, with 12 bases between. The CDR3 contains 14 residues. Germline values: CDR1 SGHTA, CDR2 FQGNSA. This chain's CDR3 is CASSLDGRDHEQFF. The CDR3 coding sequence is TGTGCCAGCAGCTTAGATGGTAGGGACCATGAGCAGTTCTTC.

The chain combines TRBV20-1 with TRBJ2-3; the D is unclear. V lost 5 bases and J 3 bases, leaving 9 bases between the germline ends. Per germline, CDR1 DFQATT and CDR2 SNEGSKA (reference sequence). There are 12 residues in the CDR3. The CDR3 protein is CSADRSTDTQYF. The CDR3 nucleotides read TGCAGTGCTGACCGATCAACAGATACGCAGTATTTT.

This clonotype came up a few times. This chain's CDR3 is CASSALGGGDLEQYF. Written as DNA, the CDR3 is TGTGCCAGCAGTGCCCTGGGCGGGGGAGACTTGGAGCAGTACTTC. The rearrangement uses TRBV12-3 or TRBV12-4 and TRBJ2-7; 7 positions match TRBD2. The CDR3 loop spans 15 amino acids. V trimming: 5 bases; J trimming: 7 bases; junction bases outside the gene matches: 14.

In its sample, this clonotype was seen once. The CDR3 DNA follows: TGCAGTGCTAGAGGGCCGACAGGGGGCAGCGAGCAGTACTTC. This encodes CSARGPTGGSEQYF. This chain connects TRBV20-1 to TRBJ2-7, with 10 bases fitting TRBD1. Germline-derived CDR1 and CDR2 are DFQATT and SNEGSKA (reference sequence). V was clipped by 1 base and J by 6 bases; unmatched bases: 6. The CDR3 covers 14 residues.

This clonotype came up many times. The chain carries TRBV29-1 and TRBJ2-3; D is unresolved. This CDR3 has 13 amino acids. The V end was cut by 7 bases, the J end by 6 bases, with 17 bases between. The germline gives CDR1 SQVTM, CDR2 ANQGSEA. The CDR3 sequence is CSADATISDTQYF. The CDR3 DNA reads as TGCAGCGCCGACGCCACAATATCGGATACGCAGTATTTT.

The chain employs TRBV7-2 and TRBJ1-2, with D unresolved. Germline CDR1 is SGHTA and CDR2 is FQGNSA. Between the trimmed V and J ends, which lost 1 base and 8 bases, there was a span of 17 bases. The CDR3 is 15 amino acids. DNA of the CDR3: TGTGCCAGCAGCTTAGTCGGCGGCAGCCTTGCGGGCTACACCTTC. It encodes CASSLVGGSLAGYTF.

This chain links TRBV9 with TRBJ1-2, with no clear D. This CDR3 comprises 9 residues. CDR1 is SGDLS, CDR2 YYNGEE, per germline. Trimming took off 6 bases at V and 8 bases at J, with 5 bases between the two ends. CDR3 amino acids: CASKVGYTF. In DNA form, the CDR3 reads TGTGCCAGCAAGGTCGGCTACACCTTC.